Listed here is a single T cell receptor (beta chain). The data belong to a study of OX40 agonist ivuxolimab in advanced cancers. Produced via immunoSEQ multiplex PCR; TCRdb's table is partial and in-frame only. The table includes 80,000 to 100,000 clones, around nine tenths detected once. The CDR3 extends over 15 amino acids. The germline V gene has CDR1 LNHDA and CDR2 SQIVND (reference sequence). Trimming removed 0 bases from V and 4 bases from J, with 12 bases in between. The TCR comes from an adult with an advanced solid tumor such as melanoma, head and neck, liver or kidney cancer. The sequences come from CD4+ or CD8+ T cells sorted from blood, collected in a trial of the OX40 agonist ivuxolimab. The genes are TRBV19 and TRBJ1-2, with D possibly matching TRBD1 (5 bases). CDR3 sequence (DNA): TGTGCCAGTAGTATAGATCAGAAGGGGTTCTATGGCTACACCTTC. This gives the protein CASSIDQKGFYGYTF.